Listed below are T cell receptor beta chains from one sample, sequenced in a study of cytomegalovirus exposure and HLA in healthy donors. The repertoire was sequenced with immunoSEQ multiplex PCR; TCRdb's copy has only in-frame clones and lacks some. This sample yields roughly 70,000 clones, of which roughly 82% are seen a single time; under 15% belongs to the top ten. What was sequenced was PBMCs. Every receptor here comes from a man between 65 and 85 years old in good health and CMV-seronegative. The CDR3 runs from the conserved cysteine through the conserved F or W. The order of the fields is V gene, clone size, J gene, D gene, CDR3 protein, CDR3 DNA. The D gene is left open where the match is weak. Clone size, where shown, is once, few, many, or a class for clones that have expanded.

V gene: TRBV18; clone size: .; J gene: TRBJ1-1; D gene: .; CDR3 protein: CASSQSRGGMNTEAFF; CDR3 DNA: TGTGCCAGCTCACAGTCGCGAGGGGGAATGAACACTGAAGCTTTCTTT
V gene: TRBV29-1; clone size: once; J gene: TRBJ2-3; D gene: .; CDR3 protein: CSASRTTFRRDTQYF; CDR3 DNA: TGCAGCGCCTCAAGGACTACCTTTCGAAGGGATACGCAGTATTTT
V gene: TRBV5-1; clone size: .; J gene: TRBJ2-7; D gene: .; CDR3 protein: CASSLSASSYEQYF; CDR3 DNA: TGCGCCAGCAGCTTGAGCGCCAGCTCCTACGAGCAGTACTTC
V gene: TRBV2; clone size: .; J gene: TRBJ2-7; D gene: TRBD1; CDR3 protein: CASSMDRDHYEQYF; CDR3 DNA: TGTGCCAGCAGTATGGACAGGGATCACTACGAGCAGTACTTC
V gene: TRBV21-1; clone size: .; J gene: TRBJ2-1; D gene: .; CDR3 protein: CASSKTSGRVNYNEQFF; CDR3 DNA: TGTGCCAGCAGCAAAACTAGCGGGAGAGTCAACTACAATGAGCAGTTCTTC
V gene: TRBV30; clone size: .; J gene: TRBJ2-7; D gene: .; CDR3 protein: CAWSMQVGWTYEQYF; CDR3 DNA: TGTGCCTGGAGTATGCAGGTCGGCTGGACCTACGAGCAGTACTTC
V gene: TRBV5-1; clone size: few; J gene: TRBJ2-7; D gene: .; CDR3 protein: CASSLSGEGYEQYF; CDR3 DNA: TGCGCCAGCAGCTTGTCAGGGGAGGGCTACGAGCAGTACTTC
V gene: TRBV7-2; clone size: .; J gene: TRBJ1-2; D gene: .; CDR3 protein: CASSLWAGQNNGYTF; CDR3 DNA: TGTGCCAGCAGCTTATGGGCGGGCCAGAATAATGGCTACACCTTC
V gene: TRBV4-3; clone size: .; J gene: TRBJ1-3; D gene: .; CDR3 protein: CASSHTSGGAGNTIYF; CDR3 DNA: TGCGCCAGCAGCCATACTAGTGGAGGCGCTGGAAACACCATATATTTT
V gene: TRBV19; clone size: .; J gene: TRBJ1-2; D gene: .; CDR3 protein: CASSMQSRQENYGYTF; CDR3 DNA: TGTGCCAGTAGTATGCAGTCTCGACAGGAAAACTATGGCTACACCTTC
V gene: TRBV7-9; clone size: .; J gene: TRBJ1-4; D gene: TRBD1; CDR3 protein: CASSLDRGAEKLFF; CDR3 DNA: TGTGCCAGCAGCTTAGACAGGGGGGCTGAAAAACTGTTTTTT
V gene: TRBV7-9; clone size: .; J gene: TRBJ2-3; D gene: .; CDR3 protein: CASRSQADTQYF; CDR3 DNA: TGTGCCAGCAGGTCTCAGGCAGATACGCAGTATTTT
V gene: TRBV5-6; clone size: .; J gene: TRBJ2-2; D gene: TRBD1; CDR3 protein: CASSTTGSNTGELFF; CDR3 DNA: TGTGCCAGCAGCACGACAGGGTCGAACACCGGGGAGCTGTTTTTT
V gene: TRBV5-1; clone size: .; J gene: TRBJ1-1; D gene: TRBD1; CDR3 protein: CASSLQGVNTEAFF; CDR3 DNA: TGCGCCAGCAGCTTACAGGGGGTGAACACTGAAGCTTTCTTT
V gene: TRBV6-1; clone size: .; J gene: TRBJ2-3; D gene: TRBD1; CDR3 protein: CASSGDRSTDTQYF; CDR3 DNA: TGTGCCAGCAGTGGGGACAGGTCCACAGATACGCAGTATTTT